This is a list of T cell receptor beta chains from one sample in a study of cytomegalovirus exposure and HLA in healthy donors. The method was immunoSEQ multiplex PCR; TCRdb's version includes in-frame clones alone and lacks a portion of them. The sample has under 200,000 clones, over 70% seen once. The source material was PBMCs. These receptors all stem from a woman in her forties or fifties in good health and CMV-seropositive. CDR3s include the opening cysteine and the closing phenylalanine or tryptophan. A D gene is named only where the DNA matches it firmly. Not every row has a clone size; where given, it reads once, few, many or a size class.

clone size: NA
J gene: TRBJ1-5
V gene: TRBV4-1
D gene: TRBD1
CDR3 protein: CASSQDIRTGNQPQHF
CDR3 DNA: TGCGCCAGCAGCCAAGACATTAGGACAGGGAATCAGCCCCAGCATTTT

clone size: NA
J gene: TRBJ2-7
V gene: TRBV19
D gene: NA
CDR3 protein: CASNQKHRSSYEQYF
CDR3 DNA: TGTGCCAGTAACCAAAAGCACCGGAGCTCCTACGAGCAGTACTTC

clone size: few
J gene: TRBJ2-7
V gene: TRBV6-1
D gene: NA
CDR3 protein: CASRETVIAYEQYF
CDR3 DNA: TGTGCCAGCAGGGAAACAGTCATCGCCTACGAGCAGTACTTC

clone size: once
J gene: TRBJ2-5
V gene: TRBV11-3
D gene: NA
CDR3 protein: CASSLGQSSGTQYF
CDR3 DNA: TGTGCCAGCAGCTTAGGACAGTCGTCAGGGACCCAGTACTTC

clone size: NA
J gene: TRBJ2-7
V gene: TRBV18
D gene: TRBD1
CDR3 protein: CASSPPGQSSYEQYF
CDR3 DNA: TGTGCCAGCTCACCACCGGGACAGAGCTCCTACGAGCAGTACTTC

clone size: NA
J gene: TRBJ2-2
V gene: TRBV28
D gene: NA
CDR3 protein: CASTSGGYTGELFF
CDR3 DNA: TGTGCCTCCACCTCCGGCGGATACACCGGGGAGCTGTTTTTT

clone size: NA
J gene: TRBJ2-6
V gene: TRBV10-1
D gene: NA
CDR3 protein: CASRLQGPPKDSGANVLTF
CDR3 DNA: TGCGCCAGCAGACTTCAGGGCCCGCCGAAGGACTCTGGGGCCAACGTCCTGACTTTC

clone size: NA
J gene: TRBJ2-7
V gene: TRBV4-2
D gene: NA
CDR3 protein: CASSQVIAGGYEQYF
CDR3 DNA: TGTGCCAGCAGCCAAGTTATCGCGGGCGGATACGAGCAGTACTTC

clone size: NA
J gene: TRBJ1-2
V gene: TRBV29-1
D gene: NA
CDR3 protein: CSVDALGQGTDNYGYTF
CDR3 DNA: TGCAGCGTTGATGCGTTGGGACAAGGGACCGATAACTATGGCTACACCTTC

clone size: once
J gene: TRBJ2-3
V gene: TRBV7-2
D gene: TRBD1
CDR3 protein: CASSLAPTGATDTQYF
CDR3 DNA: TGTGCCAGCAGCTTAGCCCCGACAGGGGCCACAGATACGCAGTATTTT

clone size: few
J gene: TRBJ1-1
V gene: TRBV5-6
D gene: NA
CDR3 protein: CASSPPGGTEAFF
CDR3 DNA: TGTGCCAGCAGCCCGCCGGGAGGGACTGAAGCTTTCTTT

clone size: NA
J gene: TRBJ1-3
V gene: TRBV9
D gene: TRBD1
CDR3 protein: CASSPPGQAVSGNTIYF
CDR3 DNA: TGTGCCAGCAGCCCCCCGGGACAGGCAGTCTCTGGAAACACCATATATTTT

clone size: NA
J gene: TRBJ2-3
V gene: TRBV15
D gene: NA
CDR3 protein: CATRFEGTDTQYF
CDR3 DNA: TGTGCCACCAGGTTTGAGGGCACAGATACGCAGTATTTT

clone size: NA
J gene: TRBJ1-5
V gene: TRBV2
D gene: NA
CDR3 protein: CASSGQGGQPQHF
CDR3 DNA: TGTGCCAGCAGTGGGCAGGGCGGTCAGCCCCAGCATTTT

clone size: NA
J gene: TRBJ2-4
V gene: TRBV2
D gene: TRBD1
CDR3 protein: CASGRQGGGNIQYF
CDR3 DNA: TGTGCCAGCGGGCGACAGGGGGGTGGGAACATTCAGTACTTC

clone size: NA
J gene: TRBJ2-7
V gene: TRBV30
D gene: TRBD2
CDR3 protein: CAWSPGASGTYEQYF
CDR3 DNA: TGTGCCTGGAGTCCCGGGGCTAGCGGTACCTACGAGCAGTACTTC

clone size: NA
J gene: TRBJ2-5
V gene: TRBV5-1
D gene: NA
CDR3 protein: CASSLRGFVEETQYF
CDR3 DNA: TGCGCCAGCAGCTTGAGGGGGTTCGTAGAAGAGACCCAGTACTTC

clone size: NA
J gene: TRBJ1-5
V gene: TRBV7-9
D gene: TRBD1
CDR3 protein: CASSFYRDSYSNQPQHF
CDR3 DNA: TGTGCCAGCAGCTTCTACCGGGACAGTTATAGCAATCAGCCCCAGCATTTT

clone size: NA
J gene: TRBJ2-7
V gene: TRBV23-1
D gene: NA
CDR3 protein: CASSQLRQTCYEQYF
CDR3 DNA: TGCGCCAGCAGTCAACTCCGACAGACCTGCTACGAGCAGTACTTC

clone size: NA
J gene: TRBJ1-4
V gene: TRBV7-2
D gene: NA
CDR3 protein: CASSLLAGNEKLFF
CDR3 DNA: TGTGCCAGCAGCTTATTGGCAGGGAATGAAAAACTGTTTTTT

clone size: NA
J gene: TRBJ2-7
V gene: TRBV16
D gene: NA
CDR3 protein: CASSQAGGRKIYEQYF
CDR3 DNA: TGTGCCAGCAGCCAAGCCGGGGGGCGGAAAATCTACGAGCAGTACTTC